The sequence of this T cell receptor beta chain was determined in a study of T cells after yellow fever vaccination. The overall study: In the case of low-cell-number fractions, SMART-Seq v4 Ultra Low Input was used for preparation. Study outcomes and limitations: Compared with primary, the secondary response was weaker and peaked at day 5, not 15. One caveat is that FACS-sorted repertoires could contain abundant clonotypes contaminating from the bulk population.

This clonotype was observed many times. The antigen is undetermined. This CDR3 contains 17 residues. Germline CDR1 and CDR2: MNHEY and SVGAGI. Trimming removed 0 bases at V and 0 bases at J, with 15 bases between. In making TCR cDNA, 5'RACE template switching added a universal primer site and UMIs to it. TCRdb re-analysed the 5' RACE reads in MiXCR, keeping a single row per CDR3 protein. There are about 75,000 distinct CDR3 sequences in the sample; 7.3% occur only once, and approximately 29% lies in the top ten. This sequence was found in a man between 18 and 35 years old who received the YFV17D yellow fever vaccine. The sample in question was CD8+ T cells sorted from PBMCs, obtained 9 to 10 days after the first yellow fever vaccination. This chain joins TRBV6-5 and TRBJ2-7; D unclear. The CDR3 region has the DNA TGTGCCAGCAGTTACTCGATGTTCAACCCGAGCTCCTACGAGCAGTACTTC. It specifies CASSYSMFNPSSYEQYF.